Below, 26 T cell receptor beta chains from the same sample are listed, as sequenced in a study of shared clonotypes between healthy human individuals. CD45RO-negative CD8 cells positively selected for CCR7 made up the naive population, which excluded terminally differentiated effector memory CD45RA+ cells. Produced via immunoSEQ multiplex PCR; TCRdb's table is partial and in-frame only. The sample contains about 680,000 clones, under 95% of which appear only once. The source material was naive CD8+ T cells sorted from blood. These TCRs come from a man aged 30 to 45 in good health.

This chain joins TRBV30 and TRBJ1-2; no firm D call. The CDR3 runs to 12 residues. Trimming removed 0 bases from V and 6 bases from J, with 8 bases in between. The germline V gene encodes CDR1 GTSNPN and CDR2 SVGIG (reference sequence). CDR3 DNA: TGTGCCTGGAGTGTACAGTTAAATGGCTACACCTTC. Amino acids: CAWSVQLNGYTF.

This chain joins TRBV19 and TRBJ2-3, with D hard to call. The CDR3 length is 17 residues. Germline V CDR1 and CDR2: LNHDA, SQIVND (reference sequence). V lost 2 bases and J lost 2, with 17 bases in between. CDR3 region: CASSILPISTVTDTQYF. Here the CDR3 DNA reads TGTGCCAGTAGTATACTCCCGATCAGCACCGTCACAGATACGCAGTATTTT. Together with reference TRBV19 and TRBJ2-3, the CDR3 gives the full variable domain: DGGITQSPKYLFRKEGQNVTLSCEQNLNHDAMYWYRQDPGQGLRLIYYSQIVNDFQKGDIAEGYSVSREKKESFPLTVTSAQKNPTAFYLCASSILPISTVTDTQYFGPGTRLTVL.

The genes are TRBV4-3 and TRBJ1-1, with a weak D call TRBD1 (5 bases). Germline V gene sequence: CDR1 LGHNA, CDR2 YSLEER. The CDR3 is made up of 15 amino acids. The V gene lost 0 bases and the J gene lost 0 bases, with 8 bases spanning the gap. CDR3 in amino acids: CASSQDRQLNTEAFF. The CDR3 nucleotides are TGCGCCAGCAGCCAAGATCGACAGTTGAACACTGAAGCTTTCTTT.

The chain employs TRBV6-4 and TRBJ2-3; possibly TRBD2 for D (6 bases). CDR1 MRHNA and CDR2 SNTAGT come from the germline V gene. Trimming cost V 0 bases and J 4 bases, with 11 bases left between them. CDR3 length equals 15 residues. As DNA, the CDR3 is TGTGCCAGCAGTGACTCAGCGGGTGGGGCAGATACGCAGTATTTT. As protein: CASSDSAGGADTQYF.

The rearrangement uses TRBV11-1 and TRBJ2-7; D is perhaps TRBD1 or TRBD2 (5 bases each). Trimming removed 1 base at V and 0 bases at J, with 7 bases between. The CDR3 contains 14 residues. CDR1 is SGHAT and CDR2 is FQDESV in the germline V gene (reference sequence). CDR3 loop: CASSLGGTSYEQYF. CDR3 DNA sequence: TGTGCCAGCAGCTTAGGTGGGACCTCCTACGAGCAGTACTTC.

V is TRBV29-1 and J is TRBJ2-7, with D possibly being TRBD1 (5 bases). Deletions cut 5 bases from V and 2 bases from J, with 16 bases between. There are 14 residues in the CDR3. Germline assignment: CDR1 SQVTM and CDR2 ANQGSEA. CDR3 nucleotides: TGCAGCGTTCTCGGACAAGCGACCACCTACGAGCAGTACTTC. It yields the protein CSVLGQATTYEQYF.

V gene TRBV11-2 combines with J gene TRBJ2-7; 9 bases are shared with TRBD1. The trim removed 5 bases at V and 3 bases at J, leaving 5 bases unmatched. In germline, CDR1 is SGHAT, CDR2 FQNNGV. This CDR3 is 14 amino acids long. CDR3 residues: CASSPGQGNYEQYF. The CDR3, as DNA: TGTGCCAGCAGCCCCGGACAGGGGAACTACGAGCAGTACTTC.

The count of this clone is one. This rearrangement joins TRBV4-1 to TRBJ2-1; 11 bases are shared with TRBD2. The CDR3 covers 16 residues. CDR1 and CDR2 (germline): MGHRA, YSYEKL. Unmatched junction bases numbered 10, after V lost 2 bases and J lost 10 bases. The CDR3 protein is CASSQTGTSGGREQFF. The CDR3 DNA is TGCGCCAGCAGCCAAACCGGGACTAGCGGAGGGAGAGAGCAGTTCTTC.

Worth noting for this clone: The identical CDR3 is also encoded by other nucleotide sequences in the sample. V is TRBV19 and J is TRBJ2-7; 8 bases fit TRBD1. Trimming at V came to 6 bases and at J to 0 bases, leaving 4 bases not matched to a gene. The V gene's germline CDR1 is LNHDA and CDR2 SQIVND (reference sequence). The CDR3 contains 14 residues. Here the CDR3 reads CASSLTGASYEQYF. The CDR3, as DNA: TGTGCCAGTAGCCTGACAGGGGCCTCCTACGAGCAGTACTTC.

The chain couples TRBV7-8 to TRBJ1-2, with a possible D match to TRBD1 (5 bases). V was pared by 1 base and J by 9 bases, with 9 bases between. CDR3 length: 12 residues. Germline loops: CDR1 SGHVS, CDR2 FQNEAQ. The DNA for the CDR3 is TGTGCCAGCAGCTTAGGGGGGGAGCGCTACACCTTC. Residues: CASSLGGERYTF.

The CDR3 nucleotides read TGTGCCAGCAGCACCAAGGGAGAAGGCTATGGCTACACCTTC. This gives the protein CASSTKGEGYGYTF. The chain uses TRBV28 and TRBJ1-2; D is ambiguous. Germline-derived CDR1 and CDR2 are MDHEN and SYDVKM. V lost 6 bases to trimming and J lost 4 bases, with 15 bases between them. The CDR3 loop spans 14 amino acids.

The DNA for the CDR3 is TGTGCCAGCAGCGTCGCGGGCTCCTACGAGCAGTACTTC. It specifies CASSVAGSYEQYF. The chain recombines TRBV7-2 with TRBJ2-7; tentatively, D is TRBD2 (5 bases). Germline CDR1 and CDR2: SGHTA and FQGNSA. The CDR3 runs to 13 residues. V was shortened by 5 bases and J by 0 bases, with 8 bases between the two germline ends.

CDR3: CASSRFFRSTTDTQYF. The DNA of the CDR3 is TGTGCCAGCAGCCGCTTCTTTCGGTCAACCACAGATACGCAGTATTTT. This sequence joins TRBV7-9 and TRBJ2-3; D is ambiguous. Germline V gene lookup returns CDR1 SEHNR and CDR2 FQNEAQ (reference sequence). This CDR3 is built from 16 residues. Trimming took off 5 bases at V and 2 bases at J, with 17 bases between the two ends.

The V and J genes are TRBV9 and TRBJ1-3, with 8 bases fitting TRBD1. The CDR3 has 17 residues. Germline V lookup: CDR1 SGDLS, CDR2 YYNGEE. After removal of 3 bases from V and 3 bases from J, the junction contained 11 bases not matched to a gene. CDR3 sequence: CASSEDRVALGGNTIYF. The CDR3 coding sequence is TGTGCCAGCAGCGAGGACAGGGTCGCGCTTGGTGGAAACACCATATATTTT. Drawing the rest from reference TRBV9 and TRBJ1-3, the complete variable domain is DSGVTQTPKHLITATGQRVTLRCSPRSGDLSVYWYQQSLDQGLQFLIQYYNGEERAKGNILERFSAQQFPDLHSELNLSSLELGDSALYFCASSEDRVALGGNTIYFGEGSWLTVV.

Here the CDR3 DNA reads TGTGCCAGCAGCTTGCAGGGGGTGGCCGGGGAGCTGTTTTTT. Residues: CASSLQGVAGELFF. The chain joins TRBV7-9 to TRBJ2-2; 7 bases fit TRBD1. With 3 bases clipped from V and 6 bases from J, the junction kept 4 bases outside the gene matches. This CDR3 comprises 14 residues. Germline V gene sequence: CDR1 SEHNR, CDR2 FQNEAQ (reference sequence). Based on the CDR3 plus reference TRBV7-9 and TRBJ2-2, the full variable domain is DTGVSQNPRHKITKRGQNVTFRCDPISEHNRLYWYRQTLGQGPEFLTYFQNEAQLEKSRLLSDRFSAERPKGSFSTLEIQRTEQGDSAMYLCASSLQGVAGELFFGEGSRLTVL.

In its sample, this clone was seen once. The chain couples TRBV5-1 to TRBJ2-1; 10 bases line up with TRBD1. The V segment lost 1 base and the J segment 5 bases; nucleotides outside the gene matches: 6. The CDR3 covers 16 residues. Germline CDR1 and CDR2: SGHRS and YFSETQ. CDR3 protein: CASSLWLGTGDNEQFF. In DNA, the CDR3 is TGCGCCAGCAGCTTGTGGTTGGGGACAGGGGACAATGAGCAGTTCTTC. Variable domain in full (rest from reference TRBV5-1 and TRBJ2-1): KAGVTQTPRYLIKTRGQQVTLSCSPISGHRSVSWYQQTPGQGLQFLFEYFSETQRNKGNFPGRFSGRQFSNSRSEMNVSTLELGDSALYLCASSLWLGTGDNEQFFGPGTRLTVL.

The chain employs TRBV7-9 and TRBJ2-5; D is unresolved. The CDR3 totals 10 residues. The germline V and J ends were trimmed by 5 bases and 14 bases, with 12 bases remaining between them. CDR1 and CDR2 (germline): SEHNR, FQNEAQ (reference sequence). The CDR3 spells CASSPNQSYF. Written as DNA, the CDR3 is TGTGCCAGCAGCCCTAATCAATCTTACTTC.

CDR3 protein: CASSLRAGGFGETQYF. The CDR3 DNA follows: TGCGCCAGCAGCCTACGAGCAGGGGGCTTTGGAGAGACCCAGTACTTC. The chain is built from TRBV5-1 and TRBJ2-5, with 8 bases identical to TRBD1. The V gene's germline CDR1 is SGHRS and CDR2 YFSETQ. The V gene end was trimmed by 4 bases and the J gene end by 4 bases; junction bases not matched to a gene: 12. The CDR3 extends over 16 amino acids.

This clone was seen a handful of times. In DNA, the CDR3 is TGTGCCAGCAGCGCAAGTTGGGTAGGAGCTTTCTTT. Translation: CASSASWVGAFF. The chain carries TRBV7-9 and TRBJ1-1; D unresolved. V shed 5 bases and J shed 10 bases, with 14 bases lying between them. Germline V gene sequence: CDR1 SEHNR, CDR2 FQNEAQ (reference sequence). The CDR3 has 12 amino acids.

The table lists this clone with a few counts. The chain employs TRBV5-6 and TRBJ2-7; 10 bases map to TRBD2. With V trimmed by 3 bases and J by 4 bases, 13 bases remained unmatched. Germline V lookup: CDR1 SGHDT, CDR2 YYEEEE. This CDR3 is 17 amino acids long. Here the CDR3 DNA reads TGTGCCAGCAGCTCCCTGAGGAGCGGGAGGGTTGATTACGAGCAGTACTTC. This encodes CASSSLRSGRVDYEQYF.

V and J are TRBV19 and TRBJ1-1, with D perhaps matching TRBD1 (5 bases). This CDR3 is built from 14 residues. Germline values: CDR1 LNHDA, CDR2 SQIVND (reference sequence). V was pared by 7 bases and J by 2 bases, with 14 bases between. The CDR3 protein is CASTVWGRNTEAFF. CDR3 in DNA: TGTGCCAGTACCGTCTGGGGCCGAAACACTGAAGCTTTCTTT.

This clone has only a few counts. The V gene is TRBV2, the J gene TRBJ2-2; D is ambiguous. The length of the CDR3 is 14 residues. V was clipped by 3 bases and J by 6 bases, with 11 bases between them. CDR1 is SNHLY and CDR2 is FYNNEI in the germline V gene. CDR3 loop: CASSDWQEAGELFF. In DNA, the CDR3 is TGTGCCAGCAGTGACTGGCAAGAGGCCGGGGAGCTGTTTTTT.

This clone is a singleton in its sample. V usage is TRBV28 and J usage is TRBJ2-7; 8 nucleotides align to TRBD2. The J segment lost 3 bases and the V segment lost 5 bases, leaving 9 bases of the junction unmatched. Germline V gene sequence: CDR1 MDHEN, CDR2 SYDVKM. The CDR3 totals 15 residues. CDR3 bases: TGTGCCAGCAGTCGGCGGACAGCGGGGGACTACGAGCAGTACTTC. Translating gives CASSRRTAGDYEQYF.

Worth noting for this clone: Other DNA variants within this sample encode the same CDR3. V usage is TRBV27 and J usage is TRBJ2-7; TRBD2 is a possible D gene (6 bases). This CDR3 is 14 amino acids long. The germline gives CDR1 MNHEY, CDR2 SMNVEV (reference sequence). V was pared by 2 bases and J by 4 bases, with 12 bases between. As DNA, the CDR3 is TGTGCCAGCAGTTTAAGTCGGGAGCGTTACGAGCAGTACTTC. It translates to CASSLSRERYEQYF.

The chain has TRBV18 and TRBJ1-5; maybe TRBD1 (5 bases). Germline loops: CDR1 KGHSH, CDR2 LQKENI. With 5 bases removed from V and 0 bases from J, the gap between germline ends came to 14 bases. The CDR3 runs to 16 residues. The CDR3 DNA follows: TGTGCCAGCTCAGCAAAGACAGAGTATAGCAATCAGCCCCAGCATTTT. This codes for CASSAKTEYSNQPQHF.

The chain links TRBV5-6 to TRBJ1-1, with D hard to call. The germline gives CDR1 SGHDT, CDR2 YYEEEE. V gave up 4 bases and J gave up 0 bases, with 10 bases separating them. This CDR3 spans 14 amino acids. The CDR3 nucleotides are TGTGCCAGCAGCGGCGGCACCATGAACACTGAAGCTTTCTTT. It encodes CASSGGTMNTEAFF.